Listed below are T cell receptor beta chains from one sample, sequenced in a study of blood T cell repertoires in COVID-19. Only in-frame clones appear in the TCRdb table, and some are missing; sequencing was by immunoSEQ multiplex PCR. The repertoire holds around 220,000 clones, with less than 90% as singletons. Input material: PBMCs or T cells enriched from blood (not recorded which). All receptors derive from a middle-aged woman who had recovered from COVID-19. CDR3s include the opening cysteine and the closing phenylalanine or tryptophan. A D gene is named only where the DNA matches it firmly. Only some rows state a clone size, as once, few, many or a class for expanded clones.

CDR3 protein: CASSTNNYHETDTQYF
CDR3 DNA: TGTGCCAGTAGTACCAACAACTACCACGAGACAGATACGCAGTATTTT
J gene: TRBJ2-3
D gene: NA
clone size: NA
V gene: TRBV19

CDR3 protein: CASSTYHTTGDSSYEQYF
CDR3 DNA: TGTGCCAGCAGCACTTATCATACGACAGGCGATAGCTCCTACGAGCAGTACTTC
J gene: TRBJ2-7
D gene: NA
clone size: NA
V gene: TRBV7-2

CDR3 protein: CASRLPGTDTQYF
CDR3 DNA: TGTGCCAGCAGGCTCCCAGGCACAGATACGCAGTATTTT
J gene: TRBJ2-3
D gene: NA
clone size: once
V gene: TRBV27

CDR3 protein: CAIRAIAGANTGELFF
CDR3 DNA: TGTGCCATCAGAGCGATAGCGGGCGCGAACACCGGGGAGCTGTTTTTT
J gene: TRBJ2-2
D gene: TRBD2
clone size: once
V gene: TRBV10-3

CDR3 protein: CASSTRDSVYGYTF
CDR3 DNA: TGTGCCAGCAGTACCAGAGACTCGGTCTATGGCTACACCTTC
J gene: TRBJ1-2
D gene: NA
clone size: once
V gene: TRBV28

CDR3 protein: CASSPVGATNEKLFF
CDR3 DNA: TGCGCCAGCAGCCCCGTAGGAGCAACTAATGAAAAACTGTTTTTT
J gene: TRBJ1-4
D gene: NA
clone size: NA
V gene: TRBV5-1

CDR3 protein: CSVKGHQNTEAFF
CDR3 DNA: TGCAGCGTTAAGGGACACCAGAACACTGAAGCTTTCTTT
J gene: TRBJ1-1
D gene: NA
clone size: NA
V gene: TRBV29-1

CDR3 protein: CASSDGTGRNQPQHF
CDR3 DNA: TGTGCCAGCAGCGACGGGACAGGTCGAAATCAGCCCCAGCATTTT
J gene: TRBJ1-5
D gene: TRBD1
clone size: NA
V gene: TRBV5-4

CDR3 protein: CASSRGGLAGPYNEQFF
CDR3 DNA: TGTGCCAGCAGCCGTGGGGGACTAGCGGGACCCTACAATGAGCAGTTCTTC
J gene: TRBJ2-1
D gene: TRBD2
clone size: few
V gene: TRBV11-2

CDR3 protein: CASRDMTGRNSPLHF
CDR3 DNA: TGTGCCAGCAGGGATATGACAGGCCGTAATTCACCCCTCCACTTT
J gene: TRBJ1-6
D gene: NA
clone size: few
V gene: TRBV11-2

CDR3 protein: CASSADWAGGYTF
CDR3 DNA: TGTGCCAGCAGCGCCGACTGGGCGGGTGGCTACACCTTC
J gene: TRBJ1-2
D gene: NA
clone size: NA
V gene: TRBV7-2